This T cell receptor beta chain was recovered during a study of T cell responses to AZD1222 COVID-19 vaccine. The data were produced by immunoSEQ multiplex PCR, yet TCRdb's version contains in-frame clones alone and is incomplete. The sample records about 140,000 clones, just over 90% being singletons. Trimming at V came to 3 bases and at J to 5 bases, leaving 3 bases not matched to a gene. The length of the CDR3 is 15 residues. CDR1 and CDR2 (germline): SGHVS, FNYEAQ. The TCR was taken from an adult in good health. The V gene is TRBV7-6, the J gene TRBJ1-6, with 8 positions matching TRBD1. The specimen was peripheral blood, collected on day 0 of AZD1222 vaccination. The CDR3 spells CASSFSDRDNSPLHF. The CDR3 DNA sequence: TGTGCCAGCAGCTTTTCGGACAGGGATAATTCACCCCTCCACTTT.